The rows below give T cell receptor beta chains drawn from one sample of a study of cytomegalovirus exposure and HLA in healthy donors. Measured with immunoSEQ multiplex PCR; TCRdb has only the in-frame clones, and not every one. The data contain about 190,000 clones, 70% to 90% of them singletons. The source material was PBMCs. These receptor sequences come from a male donor in good health and CMV-seronegative. The CDR3 runs from the conserved cysteine through the conserved F or W. D genes are given only for firm matches. Where a row states a size, it is once, few, many or the class of an expanded clone; other rows omit it.

>.|TRBJ2-7|.|TRBV2
TGTGCCAGCAGTGAATGGTACGGGGGATCCTCCTACGAGCAGTACTTC
CASSEWYGGSSYEQYF
>TRBD1|TRBJ1-5|.|TRBV4-3
TGCGCCAGCAGCCAGGAGACAGGGAATTTGCCCCAGCATTTT
CASSQETGNLPQHF
>TRBD1|TRBJ1-4|.|TRBV15
TGTGCCACCAGCAGATTTACAGGGGTGGTAACTAATGAAAAACTGTTTTTT
CATSRFTGVVTNEKLFF
>.|TRBJ2-3|.|TRBV5-4
TGTGCCAGCAGCTTGCGCGGGGCAGATACGCAGTATTTT
CASSLRGADTQYF
>.|TRBJ2-7|.|TRBV2
TGTGCCAGCAGTGAAACCCAGTACGAGCAGTACTTC
CASSETQYEQYF
>TRBD2|TRBJ2-7|.|TRBV5-1
TGCGCCAGCAGCCCGAATCGGGGCGGGAGACTTTTGGGCGAGCAGTACTTC
CASSPNRGGRLLGEQYF
>TRBD1|TRBJ1-2|.|TRBV5-6
TGTGCCAGCCGCCCGTGGGACAGGGTGGTTGGCTACACCTTC
CASRPWDRVVGYTF
>.|TRBJ2-7|.|TRBV6-1
TGTGCCAGCAGTACGGCGGTTACCTACGAGCAGTACTTC
CASSTAVTYEQYF
>TRBD1|TRBJ1-1|.|TRBV19
TGTGCCAGTAGTCCCGGGACAGGGGTATGGTTGAACACTGAAGCTTTCTTT
CASSPGTGVWLNTEAFF
>.|TRBJ1-2|.|TRBV6-5
TGTGCCAGCGGGGGCGACTCTGACGGAAACTATGGCTACACCTTC
CASGGDSDGNYGYTF
>.|TRBJ1-2|.|TRBV5-1
TGCGCCAGCAGCTTGGGGATACAGGGAATCTATGGCTACACCTTC
CASSLGIQGIYGYTF
>TRBD1|TRBJ2-6|.|TRBV7-2
TGTGCCAGCAGCTTAGTGGGACAGGCCAACTCTGGGGCCAACGTCCTGACTTTC
CASSLVGQANSGANVLTF
>.|TRBJ2-7|.|TRBV27
TGTGCCAGCAGTTTGGGTGGATCACTACGCTACGAGCAGTACTTC
CASSLGGSLRYEQYF
>.|TRBJ1-2|.|TRBV7-9
TGTTCCAGCAGCTTAGATAGGGCAGGGGTAAACTATGGCTACACCTTC
CSSSLDRAGVNYGYTF
>TRBD2|TRBJ2-2|.|TRBV11-3
TGTGCCAGCAGCCCTAGCGGGAGGGCCGACACCGGGGAGCTGTTTTTT
CASSPSGRADTGELFF
>.|TRBJ1-1|.|TRBV18
TGTGCCACCGCCCCAAGGGAGGTAAGCACTGAAGCTTTCTTT
CATAPREVSTEAFF
>.|TRBJ2-7|.|TRBV18
TGTGCCAGCTCACCACGACCTACAGGGTTGGGTTACGAGCAGTACTTC
CASSPRPTGLGYEQYF
>.|TRBJ2-7|.|TRBV28
TGTGCCACCGGGACACCCTACGAGCAGTACTTC
CATGTPYEQYF
>.|TRBJ1-1|.|TRBV10-3
TGTGCCATCTCTTATACAGGGTTGGGGGCTGAAGCTTTCTTT
CAISYTGLGAEAFF
>.|TRBJ2-2|.|TRBV9
TGTGCCAGCAGCGTTGCAGCGAACACCGGGGAGCTGTTTTTT
CASSVAANTGELFF
>.|TRBJ2-7|.|TRBV7-2
TGTGCCAGCAGCTTAGATGGCGGGATGGCTGAGCAGTACTTC
CASSLDGGMAEQYF
>.|TRBJ2-7|once|TRBV28
TGTGCCAGCAGTTTTCTCGGGGTCTACGAGCAGTACTTC
CASSFLGVYEQYF
>TRBD2|TRBJ2-5|.|TRBV5-6
TGTGCCAGCAGCCTGGGGGGGGGTAGCGGGAGTAATAGGCAGTACTTC
CASSLGGGSGSNRQYF
>.|TRBJ2-2|.|TRBV18
TGTGCCAGCTCACCTCCAGGGGCCACCGGGGAGCTGTTTTTT
CASSPPGATGELFF
>TRBD1|TRBJ1-5|few|TRBV12-5
TGTGCTAGTGCGAAGGGACAGGGTAGCAATCAGCCCCAGCATTTT
CASAKGQGSNQPQHF
>.|TRBJ1-5|.|TRBV28
TGTGCCAGCAGCCTCACAGGGAACCAGCCCCAGCATTTT
CASSLTGNQPQHF
>TRBD1|TRBJ2-3|.|TRBV19
TGTGCCAGTAGTTCGACAGGGGATTACGCAGATACGCAGTATTTT
CASSSTGDYADTQYF
>.|TRBJ1-1|few|TRBV2
TGTGCCAGCAGTGAGAGCGAACCTAAGCTTTTCTTT
CASSESEPKLFF
>.|TRBJ1-1|.|TRBV30
TGTGCCTGCCCTGGGCAGTCGAACACTGAAGCTTTCTTT
CACPGQSNTEAFF
>TRBD1|TRBJ2-1|.|TRBV5-6
TGTGCCAGCAGCCTACCCGGGACAGTCTACAATGAGCAGTTCTTC
CASSLPGTVYNEQFF
>TRBD2|TRBJ2-3|.|TRBV5-1
TGCGCCAGCAGCTCAGGACTAGCGGGGAGCCCTAGCACAGATACGCAGTATTTT
CASSSGLAGSPSTDTQYF
>.|TRBJ2-3|.|TRBV2
TGTGCCAGCAGAATCCGGGTGCAGTATTTT
CASRIRVQYF
>.|TRBJ2-1|.|TRBV4-2
TGTGCCAGCAGCCAAGAACCCGGGAGTCCCTACAATGAGCAGTTCTTC
CASSQEPGSPYNEQFF
>TRBD2|TRBJ2-3|.|TRBV27
TGTGCCAGCAGCGGGACATTAGCGGGGGGGCTTTTAACAGATACGCAGTATTTT
CASSGTLAGGLLTDTQYF
>.|TRBJ1-2|.|TRBV5-6
TGTGCCAGCAGCCCACTTGACAGGAACTATGGCTACACCTTC
CASSPLDRNYGYTF
>.|TRBJ2-7|.|TRBV29-1
TGCAGCGTAGGAGACAGTTCCTACGAGCAGTACTTC
CSVGDSSYEQYF
>TRBD2|TRBJ2-5|.|TRBV5-6
TGTGCCAGCAGCCTCTTGAGACTAGCGGAAGAGACCCAGTACTTC
CASSLLRLAEETQYF
>TRBD2|TRBJ2-3|.|TRBV4-1
TGCGCCAGCAGCCAAGACCAAGCGGGAGTAACAGATACGCAGTATTTT
CASSQDQAGVTDTQYF
>TRBD2|TRBJ2-5|.|TRBV5-1
TGCGCCAGCAGCTGGAATGAGGCGGGAGTGGGGGAGACCCAGTACTTC
CASSWNEAGVGETQYF
>.|TRBJ2-7|.|TRBV7-3
TGTGCCAGCAGCTTAAACGGGGTAGGAGCCTACGAGCAGTACTTC
CASSLNGVGAYEQYF
>.|TRBJ2-7|.|TRBV2
TGTGCCAGCGGGGGGAGACAGGGTAATATCTACGAGCAGTACTTC
CASGGRQGNIYEQYF
>TRBD1|TRBJ1-6|.|TRBV7-9
TGTGCCAGCAAGCCGCCCCCAGGGGGCGATTCACCCCTCCACTTT
CASKPPPGGDSPLHF
>.|TRBJ2-5|once|TRBV9
TGTGCCAGCAGCGTAGGTGGAGGACAAGAGACCCAGTACTTC
CASSVGGGQETQYF
>.|TRBJ2-7|.|TRBV2
TGTGCCAGCAGTGGACAGGGAGGCAACTACGAGCAGTACTTC
CASSGQGGNYEQYF
>.|TRBJ2-2|.|TRBV5-1
TGCGCCAGCAGCTTGATTCTTCGCAGGGCGAACACCGGGGAGCTGTTTTTT
CASSLILRRANTGELFF
>.|TRBJ1-1|.|TRBV14
TGTGCCAGCAGCCAAGATCCTCTCAGGGGTGCGAACACTGAAGCTTTCTTT
CASSQDPLRGANTEAFF
>.|TRBJ1-5|.|TRBV7-9
TGTGCCAGCGCAGGGATCAATCAGCCCCAGCATTTT
CASAGINQPQHF
>.|TRBJ2-1|.|TRBV7-3
TGTGCCAGCAGCTTAAAGCGAACGGGGTCGAGTGAGCAGTTCTTC
CASSLKRTGSSEQFF
>TRBD1|TRBJ1-4|.|TRBV5-6
TGTGCCAGCAGCTACGACAGGGGCGAGAATGAAAAACTGTTTTTT
CASSYDRGENEKLFF
>TRBD2|TRBJ2-3|.|TRBV7-2
TGTGCCAGCAGCTTATTTACTAGCGGGTTCTTCGGGACAGATACGCAGTATTTT
CASSLFTSGFFGTDTQYF